Presented here are 5 T cell receptor beta chains from one specimen sequenced in a study of cytomegalovirus exposure and HLA in healthy donors. It was with 60 Vbeta and 13 Jbeta primers that the PCR ran. Data came from immunoSEQ multiplex PCR; TCRdb stores just in-frame clones and leaves some out. The sample contains about 130,000 clones, roughly 71% of which appear only once. Sequenced: PBMCs. The source of these receptors is a woman aged 50 to 65 in good health and CMV-seropositive.

CDR3 sequence: CASTPRGGSQPQHF. Here the CDR3 DNA reads TGTGCCAGTACCCCAAGGGGAGGGAGCCAGCCCCAGCATTTT. The rearrangement uses TRBV19 and TRBJ1-5; D is possibly TRBD1 (5 bases). The CDR3 has 14 residues. V shed 7 bases and J shed 7 bases, with 17 bases lying between them. The germline gives CDR1 LNHDA, CDR2 SQIVND (reference sequence).

In nucleotides, the CDR3 is TGTGCCAGCAGTGAAGTCAGACAGGGTAATCAGCCCCAGCATTTT. Protein product: CASSEVRQGNQPQHF. The chain combines TRBV6-1 with TRBJ1-5, with TRBD1 matching 7 bases. The ends lost 1 base at V and 4 bases at J; junction bases unmatched: 4. CDR1 and CDR2 from the germline V gene are MNHNS and SASEGT. This CDR3 spans 15 amino acids.

The rearrangement joins TRBV28 to TRBJ1-2; no clear D gene. CDR3 length: 11 amino acids. CDR1 and CDR2 from the germline V gene are MDHEN and SYDVKM. V lost 10 bases and J 4 bases, leaving 10 bases between the germline ends. The CDR3 bases are TGTGCCACCTCGGGAAGCTATGGCTACACCTTC. It codes for CATSGSYGYTF.

This chain connects TRBV7-9 to TRBJ1-4, with D possibly matching TRBD1 (6 bases). The CDR3 runs 14 residues. The germline gives CDR1 SEHNR, CDR2 FQNEAQ (reference sequence). V lost 4 bases and J lost 8, with 14 bases in between. The CDR3 is CASSYPLGGEKLFF. DNA for the CDR3: TGTGCCAGCAGCTACCCGCTAGGGGGAGAAAAACTGTTTTTT.

The table lists this clone with a count of one. The rearrangement uses TRBV14 and TRBJ2-1; a weak D match, TRBD2 (5 bases). Germline CDR1 is SGHDN and CDR2 is FVKESK. This CDR3 has 12 amino acids. Trimming left V 4 bases short and J 12 bases short, with 13 bases between. The chain's CDR3 is CASSPPFGGQFF. The CDR3 region has the DNA TGTGCCAGCAGCCCCCCTTTCGGAGGGCAGTTCTTC. Full variable domain (rest looked up from reference TRBV14 and TRBJ2-1): EAGVTQFPSHSVIEKGQTVTLRCDPISGHDNLYWYRRVMGKEIKFLLHFVKESKQDESGMPNNRFLAERTGGTYSTLKVQPAELEDSGVYFCASSPPFGGQFFGPGTRLTVL.